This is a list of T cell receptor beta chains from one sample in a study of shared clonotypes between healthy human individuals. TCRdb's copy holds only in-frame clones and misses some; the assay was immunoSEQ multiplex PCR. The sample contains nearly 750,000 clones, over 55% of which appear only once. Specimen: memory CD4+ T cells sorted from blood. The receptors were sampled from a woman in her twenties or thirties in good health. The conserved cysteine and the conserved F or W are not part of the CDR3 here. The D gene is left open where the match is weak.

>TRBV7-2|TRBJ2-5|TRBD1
ASSLGQQETQY
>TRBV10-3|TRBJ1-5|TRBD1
AISGRQGDQPQH
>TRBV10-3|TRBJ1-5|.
AISEYGNQPQH
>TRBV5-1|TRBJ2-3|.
ASRDSLSAQY
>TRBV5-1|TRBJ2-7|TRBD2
ASSVTPSGRDIDEQY
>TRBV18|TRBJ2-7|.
ASSPQERITYEQY
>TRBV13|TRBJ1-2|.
ASSTIQGEGPYGYT
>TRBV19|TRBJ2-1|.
ASSRGSGQF
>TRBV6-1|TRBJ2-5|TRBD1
ASSGGTGGRKTQY
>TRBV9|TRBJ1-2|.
ASSVAGSHYGYT
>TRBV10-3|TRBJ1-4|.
AISEMGFNEKLF
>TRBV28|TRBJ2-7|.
ASSLEQPYEQY
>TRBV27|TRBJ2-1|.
ASSPRPTLRNNEQF
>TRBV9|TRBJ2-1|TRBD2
ASSVGLAGMDEQF
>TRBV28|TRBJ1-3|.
ASSGSTWNTIY